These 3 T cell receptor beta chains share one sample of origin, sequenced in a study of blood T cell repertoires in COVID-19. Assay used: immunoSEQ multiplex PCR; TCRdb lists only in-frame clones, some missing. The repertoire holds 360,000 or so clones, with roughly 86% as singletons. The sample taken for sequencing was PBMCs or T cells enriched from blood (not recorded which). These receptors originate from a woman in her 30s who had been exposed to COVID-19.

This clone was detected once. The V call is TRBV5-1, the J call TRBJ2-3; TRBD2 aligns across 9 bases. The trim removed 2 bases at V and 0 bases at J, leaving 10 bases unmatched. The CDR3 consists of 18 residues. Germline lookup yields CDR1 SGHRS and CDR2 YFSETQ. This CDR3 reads CASSFAPASGISTDTQYF. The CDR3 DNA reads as TGCGCCAGCAGCTTTGCCCCAGCTAGCGGGATTAGCACAGATACGCAGTATTTT.

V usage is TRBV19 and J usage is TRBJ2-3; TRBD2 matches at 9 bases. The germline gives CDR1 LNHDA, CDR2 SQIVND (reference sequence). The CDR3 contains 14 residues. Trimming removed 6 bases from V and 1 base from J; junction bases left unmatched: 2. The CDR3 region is CASRLAGRTDTQYF. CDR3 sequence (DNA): TGTGCCAGTAGGCTAGCGGGGCGCACAGATACGCAGTATTTT.

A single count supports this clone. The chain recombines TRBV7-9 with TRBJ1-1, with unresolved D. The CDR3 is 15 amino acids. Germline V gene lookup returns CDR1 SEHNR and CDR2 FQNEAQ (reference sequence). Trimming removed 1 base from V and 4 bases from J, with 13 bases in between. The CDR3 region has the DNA TGTGCCAGCAGCTTAGTTAGCGGGCGATCCACTGAAGCTTTCTTT. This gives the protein CASSLVSGRSTEAFF.